These 20 T cell receptor beta chains were sequenced from one sample in a study of T cells in Graves' hyperthyroidism and ophthalmopathy. TCR beta CDR3 region amplification was performed from RNA transcripts. A set of HTBI primers served as the primers for a first-round RT-PCR of the TCR CDR3. TCRdb re-called the multiplex PCR reads with MiXCR, one entry per CDR3 protein. Here the sample spans about 260,000 distinct CDR3 sequences, around 22% being singletons. Material for sequencing was blood. The receptor set was obtained from a man aged 25-40 years with Graves' ophthalmopathy.

Notes on this clonotype: This may come from a read error, since a much larger clone is one base off. The chain links TRBV24-1 to TRBJ2-1, with D perhaps matching TRBD2 (6 bases). Germline-derived CDR1 and CDR2 are KGHDR and SFDVKD. The CDR3 spans 16 residues. The CDR3 region is CTTSDGGFLNYNEQFF. The CDR3 DNA sequence: TGTACCACCAGTGATGGAGGGTTTCTCAATTACAATGAGCAGTTCTTC.

This clonotype occurred many times. The CDR3 is CASSIDSNSNQPQHF. CDR3 sequence (DNA): TGCGCCAGCAGCATCGACAGCAATAGCAATCAGCCCCAGCATTTT. This chain joins TRBV5-1 and TRBJ1-5; perhaps TRBD1 as D (5 bases). V gave up 4 bases and J gave up 0 bases, with 11 bases separating them. CDR1 SGHRS and CDR2 YFSETQ come from the germline V gene. The CDR3 runs 15 residues.

V and J are TRBV27 and TRBJ2-7, with D maybe TRBD1 (7 bases). This CDR3 has 14 residues. CDR1 MNHEY and CDR2 SMNVEV come from the germline V gene (reference sequence). Trimming stripped 2 bases from V and 6 bases from J, with 14 bases between. CDR3: CASSLAGGLLEQYF. CDR3 nucleotide sequence: TGTGCCAGCAGTTTAGCAGGGGGGCTTCTCGAGCAGTACTTC.

In this sample, this clonotype turned up many times. The chain recombines TRBV20-1 with TRBJ2-3; 7 bases are shared with TRBD1. The CDR3 extends over 15 amino acids. Germline V gene sequence: CDR1 DFQATT, CDR2 SNEGSKA (reference sequence). V lost 2 bases and J lost 1; bases outside the gene matches: 6. CDR3 sequence reads: CSARKLGQRTDTQYF. The CDR3 coding sequence is TGCAGTGCTAGAAAGTTGGGACAGCGCACAGATACGCAGTATTTT.

This clonotype was counted a few times. The chain is built from TRBV2 and TRBJ2-7, with 8 bases lining up with TRBD1. Germline assignment: CDR1 SNHLY and CDR2 FYNNEI. The CDR3 contains 13 residues. Unmatched junction bases numbered 9, after V lost 8 bases and J lost 6 bases. The CDR3 nucleotides are TGTGCCAGCGGGACAGGTTGGGCGGGCGAGCAGTACTTC. Protein sequence: CASGTGWAGEQYF.

This clonotype was observed many times. The chain joins TRBV2 to TRBJ1-5; D is perhaps TRBD1 (6 bases). The CDR3 consists of 16 residues. The V gene lost 4 bases and the J gene lost 0 bases, with 13 bases spanning the gap. Germline CDR1 reads SNHLY; CDR2 reads FYNNEI. Here the CDR3 reads CASSVSTGNSNQPQHF. In DNA form, the CDR3 reads TGTGCCAGCAGTGTGTCCACAGGGAATAGCAATCAGCCCCAGCATTTT.

In its sample, this clonotype was seen many times. The chain is built from TRBV24-1 and TRBJ2-1; 9 bases match TRBD2. This CDR3 has 15 amino acids. The V gene's germline CDR1 is KGHDR and CDR2 SFDVKD. V gave up 6 bases and J gave up 4 bases; unmatched junction bases: 6. This CDR3 is CATSKPSGNYNEQFF. The CDR3 DNA reads TGTGCCACCAGTAAACCTAGCGGGAATTACAATGAGCAGTTCTTC.

A few counts support this clonotype. This sequence joins TRBV25-1 and TRBJ1-1; D remains unclear. The CDR3 has 13 residues. Germline assignment: CDR1 MGHDK and CDR2 SYGVNS. Trimming removed 7 bases from V and 1 base from J, with 10 bases in between. CDR3 region: CASTLGSNTEAFF. CDR3 nucleotide sequence: TGTGCCAGCACGCTGGGATCGAACACTGAAGCTTTCTTT.

In this sample, this clonotype turned up a few times. The J gene is TRBJ2-7, the V gene TRBV6-1; 9 positions agree with TRBD2. Germline V lookup: CDR1 MNHNS, CDR2 SASEGT. The ends lost 4 bases at V and 5 bases at J; junction bases unmatched: 6. This CDR3 comprises 14 residues. The CDR3 loop is CASSARSGSHEQYF. The CDR3 DNA follows: TGTGCCAGCAGTGCCCGTAGCGGGAGCCACGAGCAGTACTTC.

The table lists this clonotype with many counts. J is TRBJ1-1 and V is TRBV2, with 8 bases that match TRBD1. The trim removed 5 bases at V and 4 bases at J, leaving 9 bases unmatched. CDR1 and CDR2 from the germline V gene are SNHLY and FYNNEI. The CDR3 is 15 amino acids. CDR3 sequence (DNA): TGTGCCAGCAGTCCCACCGGGACAGGAACCACTGAAGCTTTCTTT. It is translated as CASSPTGTGTTEAFF.

This clonotype appeared a few times. V usage is TRBV2 and J usage is TRBJ2-2; D is tentatively TRBD1 or TRBD2 (6 bases each). This CDR3 comprises 15 residues. Trimming pared 7 bases from V and 4 bases from J, leaving 16 bases between. Per the germline V gene, CDR1 is SNHLY and CDR2 is FYNNEI. CDR3 sequence (DNA): TGTGCCAGCAAGGAGGGGGTTTTAGGCACCGGGGAGCTGTTTTTT. Translating gives CASKEGVLGTGELFF.

This clonotype was seen more than once but under ten times. The chain is built from TRBV9 and TRBJ2-1, with 8 bases that match TRBD1. Germline trimming cut 5 bases from V and 6 bases from J; bases unmatched to any gene: 16. This CDR3 comprises 17 residues. Germline loops: CDR1 SGDLS, CDR2 YYNGEE. CDR3 in DNA: TGTGCCAGCAGTGAGGCTCCCCCCGGACAGGGCGGCAATGAGCAGTTCTTC. It specifies CASSEAPPGQGGNEQFF.

This chain uses TRBV16 with TRBJ2-3, with 9 bases that match TRBD1. This CDR3 comprises 15 residues. V trimming: 4 bases; J trimming: 3 bases; junction bases outside the gene matches: 5. Germline assignment: CDR1 KGHSY and CDR2 FQNENV. CDR3 amino acids: CASSLNRGPTDTQYF. In nucleotides, the CDR3 is TGTGCCAGCAGCCTCAACAGGGGGCCAACAGATACGCAGTATTTT.

Ten or more counts support this clonotype. The chain combines TRBV20-1 with TRBJ2-7; D perhaps matches TRBD1 (6 bases). This CDR3 is built from 14 residues. V was clipped by 1 base and J by 4 bases, with 14 bases between them. Germline CDR1 DFQATT, CDR2 SNEGSKA (reference sequence). The CDR3 DNA sequence: TGCAGTGCTAGAGGGCCAGGGGTAAAGTACGAGCAGTACTTC. It specifies CSARGPGVKYEQYF.

This chain joins TRBV7-3 and TRBJ2-1; 10 nucleotides line up with TRBD2. This CDR3 is 16 amino acids long. Germline V gene sequence: CDR1 SGHTA, CDR2 FQGTGA. J was trimmed by 6 bases and V by 2 bases; bases with no gene match: 7. CDR3 DNA: TGTGCCAGCAGCTTACAAAGCGGGAGGGCCGGCAATGAGCAGTTCTTC. Its translation is CASSLQSGRAGNEQFF. The variable domain in full, completed from reference TRBV7-3 and TRBJ2-1, reads GAGVSQTPSNKVTEKGKYVELRCDPISGHTALYWYRQSLGQGPEFLIYFQGTGAADDSGLPNDRFFAVRPEGSVSTLKIQRTERGDSAVYLCASSLQSGRAGNEQFFGPGTRLTVL.

The gene calls are TRBV12-3 or TRBV12-4 and TRBJ1-4; tentatively, D is TRBD1 (5 bases). The CDR3 runs 13 residues. The V end was cut by 5 bases, the J end by 8 bases, with 12 bases between. Written as DNA, the CDR3 is TGTGCCAGCAGTCGGGACGGCCTAGAAAAACTGTTTTTT. It translates to CASSRDGLEKLFF.

The chain employs TRBV6-2 or TRBV6-3 and TRBJ1-3; D call uncertain. The germline V gene has CDR1 MNHEY and CDR2 SVGEGT. The CDR3 covers 13 residues. Trimming removed 8 bases from V and 0 bases from J, with 8 bases in between. The CDR3 protein is CASYLSSGNTIYF. The CDR3 DNA is TGTGCCAGCTATCTGTCCTCTGGAAACACCATATATTTT.

This clonotype was recorded at least ten times. The J gene is TRBJ1-1, the V gene TRBV6-1; D perhaps matches TRBD1 (6 bases). V was cut by 6 bases and J by 7 bases, with 18 bases left in between. Germline V gene lookup returns CDR1 MNHNS and CDR2 SASEGT. The length of the CDR3 is 14 residues. The chain's CDR3 is CASRNYRVGDEAFF. In DNA form, the CDR3 reads TGTGCCAGCAGAAATTACAGGGTTGGGGATGAAGCTTTCTTT.

A remark on this clonotype: A much larger clone sits a single nucleotide away, making a read error possible. V is TRBV11-2 and J is TRBJ2-7; 9 nucleotides line up with TRBD1. Germline assignment: CDR1 SGHAT and CDR2 FQNNGV. This CDR3 is built from 17 residues. This chain's CDR3 is CASGLGTGPLMVYEQYF. DNA for the CDR3: TGTGCCAGCGGCTTAGGGACAGGGCCCCTAATGGTCTACGAGCAGTACTTC.

This clonotype was recorded at least ten times. The gene calls are TRBV30 and TRBJ2-5; TRBD1 aligns across 9 bases. CDR3 size: 14 residues. Germline V gene sequence: CDR1 GTSNPN, CDR2 SVGIG (reference sequence). Unmatched junction bases numbered 8, after V lost 5 bases and J lost 4 bases. The CDR3 region has the DNA TGTGCCTGGCGACCGACAGGGGGTCGAGAGACCCAGTACTTC. This gives the protein CAWRPTGGRETQYF.